This TCR beta chain originates from a study of blood T cell repertoires in COVID-19. Study details: The United States, Italy and Spain supplied acute and convalescent COVID-19 samples.

Everyone who took part was roughly 18 to 89 years old, and they came from some 23 US areas. Cohorts were determined from participant-reported clinical history. The length of the CDR3 is 15 residues. The germline V and J ends were trimmed by 2 bases and 4 bases, with 14 bases remaining between them. Looked up from germline, CDR1 is MNHEY and CDR2 is SMNVEV (reference sequence). Study processing details: Reference gene primer amplification gave estimated nucleated cell counts. Measured with immunoSEQ multiplex PCR; TCRdb has only the in-frame clones, and not every one. V, J and clone size were drawn from that table, and D and trimming were deduced from the DNA. Among around 250,000 clones listed, approximately 78% were seen once. This clone was counted a single time.

The sequencing sample was made of PBMCs or T cells enriched from blood (not recorded which). This receptor was obtained from a middle-aged man who had been exposed to COVID-19. The chain is built from TRBV27 and TRBJ2-5; tentatively, D is TRBD1 (7 bases). The CDR3 DNA reads as TGTGCCAGCAGTTTAAGATGGAGGGGGCCAGAGACCCAGTACTTC. As protein: CASSLRWRGPETQYF.